The next 22 T cell receptor beta chains were all read from a single sample in a study of cytomegalovirus exposure and HLA in healthy donors. PCR involved 60 Vbeta and 13 Jbeta primers. Profiled with immunoSEQ multiplex PCR; TCRdb holds only in-frame clones, not every one. The sample includes about 140,000 clones, 84% seen only once; the top ten take roughly 2.5%. The source material was PBMCs. Every receptor here comes from a boy younger than 10 in good health and CMV-seronegative.

The chain employs TRBV19 and TRBJ2-1; D not certain. The V and J ends lost 3 bases and 0 bases respectively, with 9 bases between them. This CDR3 spans 15 amino acids. Per the germline V gene, CDR1 is LNHDA and CDR2 is SQIVND (reference sequence). As DNA, the CDR3 is TGTGCCAGTAGTATCAACAGAGACTCCTACAATGAGCAGTTCTTC. As protein: CASSINRDSYNEQFF. The full variable domain, rest sourced from reference TRBV19 and TRBJ2-1, is DGGITQSPKYLFRKEGQNVTLSCEQNLNHDAMYWYRQDPGQGLRLIYYSQIVNDFQKGDIAEGYSVSREKKESFPLTVTSAQKNPTAFYLCASSINRDSYNEQFFGPGTRLTVL.

V is TRBV7-8 and J is TRBJ2-5, with a possible D match to TRBD2 (6 bases). The J call is doubtful: the DNA matches TRBJ2-7 better. This CDR3 is 17 amino acids long. The germline gives CDR1 SGHVS, CDR2 FQNEAQ. This chain's CDR3 is CASSLPIGGVGSYEQYF. The DNA for the CDR3 is TGTGCCAGCAGCCTACCAATTGGCGGGGTGGGGTCCTACGAGCAGTACTTC.

In this sample, this clone turned up once. The J gene is TRBJ2-2, the V gene TRBV9; 7 bases are a match to TRBD1. Germline loops: CDR1 SGDLS, CDR2 YYNGEE. The V gene end was trimmed by 0 bases and the J gene end by 4 bases; junction bases not matched to a gene: 6. The CDR3 is 16 residues long. The CDR3 loop is CASSVGHRGVTGELFF. For the CDR3, the DNA is TGTGCCAGCAGCGTAGGGCACAGGGGAGTCACCGGGGAGCTGTTTTTT.

CDR3 residues: CASSLPTGNPYEQYF. CDR3 coding DNA: TGCGCCAGCAGCTTGCCTACAGGGAACCCCTACGAGCAGTACTTC. The chain joins TRBV5-1 to TRBJ2-7, with D tentatively TRBD1 (6 bases). The V gene lost 1 base and the J gene lost 2 bases, with 13 bases spanning the gap. This CDR3 is 15 amino acids long. Germline loops: CDR1 SGHRS, CDR2 YFSETQ.

The V and J genes are TRBV5-4 and TRBJ1-1; D uncertain. Germline V gene data show CDR1 as SGHNT and CDR2 as YYREEE (reference sequence). V was cut by 0 bases and J by 1 base, with 4 bases left in between. This CDR3 region has 13 residues. In nucleotides, the CDR3 is TGTGCCAGCAGCTTGGAAGCGAACACTGAAGCTTTCTTT. Translation: CASSLEANTEAFF.

This clone has only one observation. The chain has TRBV5-6 and TRBJ2-3; 9 bases are shared with TRBD2. The CDR3 is 16 residues long. V dropped 2 bases and J dropped 2; count of bases not matched to a gene: 6. CDR1 and CDR2 from the germline V gene are SGHDT and YYEEEE. The CDR3 loop reads CASSFPSGAITDTQYF. The DNA of the CDR3 is TGTGCCAGCAGCTTCCCTAGCGGGGCAATCACAGATACGCAGTATTTT.

This chain connects TRBV18 to TRBJ1-4; TRBD1 matches at 7 bases. V shed 3 bases and J 7 bases; nucleotides not matched to a gene: 14. This CDR3 comprises 17 residues. From germline, CDR1 is KGHSH and CDR2 LQKENI. The CDR3 DNA reads as TGTGCCAGCTCACCTGACAGGGCCAGTGTATTGCGTGAAAAACTGTTTTTT. Translation gives CASSPDRASVLREKLFF.

This chain links TRBV7-9 with TRBJ2-3; 8 bases are a match to TRBD2. Germline CDR1 reads SEHNR; CDR2 reads FQNEAQ (reference sequence). This CDR3 spans 15 amino acids. The V gene end was trimmed by 4 bases and the J gene end by 2 bases; junction bases not matched to a gene: 5. CDR3 in amino acids: CASSSRGGATDTQYF. The CDR3 bases are TGTGCCAGCAGCTCCCGGGGGGGAGCCACAGATACGCAGTATTTT. Based on the CDR3 plus reference TRBV7-9 and TRBJ2-3, the full variable domain is DTGVSQNPRHKITKRGQNVTFRCDPISEHNRLYWYRQTLGQGPEFLTYFQNEAQLEKSRLLSDRFSAERPKGSFSTLEIQRTEQGDSAMYLCASSSRGGATDTQYFGPGTRLTVL.

The chain has TRBV27 and TRBJ1-6; TRBD1 matches 10 bases. V lost 8 bases, J lost 10 bases, and 5 bases stayed unmatched. The germline CDR1 and CDR2 sequences are MNHEY and SMNVEV (reference sequence). The CDR3 sequence is 13 residues long. In DNA, the CDR3 is TGTGCCAGCCGGGACAGGGGCGGCTCACCCCTCCACTTT. Translation: CASRDRGGSPLHF.

The chain employs TRBV18 and TRBJ2-7; 9 bases are a match to TRBD2. After removal of 4 bases from V and 1 base from J, the junction contained 8 bases not matched to a gene. The length of the CDR3 is 16 residues. Germline V CDR1 and CDR2: KGHSH, LQKENI. The DNA of the CDR3 is TGTGCCAGCTCACAGTTAGCGGGGGCTTTATCCTACGAGCAGTACTTC. Its translation: CASSQLAGALSYEQYF.

The V call is TRBV9, the J call TRBJ2-5; 8 bases are shared with TRBD1. The germline gives CDR1 SGDLS, CDR2 YYNGEE. J gave up 5 bases and V 2 bases, and 8 bases lay outside the gene matches. This CDR3 has 15 residues. The CDR3 reads CASSVAGGLSETQYF. CDR3 in DNA: TGTGCCAGCAGCGTGGCAGGGGGCCTTTCGGAGACCCAGTACTTC. Full variable domain (rest looked up from reference TRBV9 and TRBJ2-5): DSGVTQTPKHLITATGQRVTLRCSPRSGDLSVYWYQQSLDQGLQFLIQYYNGEERAKGNILERFSAQQFPDLHSELNLSSLELGDSALYFCASSVAGGLSETQYFGPGTRLLVL.

Written as DNA, the CDR3 is TGCGCCAGCAGCTTGGTTTTTACAGCCAATGAAAAACTGTTTTTT. This gives the protein CASSLVFTANEKLFF. The chain has TRBV5-1 and TRBJ1-4, with D unclear. This CDR3 contains 15 residues. V lost 0 bases and J 5 bases, leaving 11 bases between the germline ends. Germline values: CDR1 SGHRS, CDR2 YFSETQ.

The chain uses TRBV5-6 and TRBJ1-1; 10 bases match TRBD1. CDR3 length equals 15 residues. Trimming removed 3 bases from V and 1 base from J; junction bases left unmatched: 3. From germline, CDR1 is SGHDT and CDR2 YYEEEE. The CDR3 loop reads CASSSTGGANTEAFF. The CDR3 DNA reads as TGTGCCAGCAGCTCGACAGGGGGCGCGAACACTGAAGCTTTCTTT.

The chain has TRBV11-3 and TRBJ2-1; possibly TRBD2 for D (7 bases). CDR1 is SGHNT and CDR2 is YENEEA in the germline V gene. CDR3 length equals 17 residues. V was pared by 5 bases and J by 9 bases, with 26 bases between. The CDR3 DNA is TGTGCCAGCAGCCCCTCGTCGGGGGGCGTCCCAAGGGTTGAGCAGTTCTTC. This encodes CASSPSSGGVPRVEQFF.

This clone has a single count. This sequence joins TRBV27 and TRBJ2-3; 10 bases agree with TRBD1. Germline CDR1 reads MNHEY; CDR2 reads SMNVEV (reference sequence). V shed 3 bases, J shed 5 bases, and the junction held 5 bases outside the gene matches. The CDR3 extends over 15 amino acids. The CDR3 nucleotides read TGTGCCAGCAGTTTGACAGGGGGCACCGGAGATACGCAGTATTTT. Translated, it gives CASSLTGGTGDTQYF.

The rearrangement links TRBV6-6 to TRBJ2-2; TRBD2 matches at 11 bases. J gave up 0 bases and V 8 bases, and 5 bases lay outside the gene matches. The germline V gene encodes CDR1 MNHNY and CDR2 SVGAGI (reference sequence). The CDR3 is 16 amino acids. The CDR3 region is CASLAGGRPNTGELFF. DNA for the CDR3: TGTGCCAGCTTAGCGGGAGGGCGCCCGAACACCGGGGAGCTGTTTTTT.

V gene TRBV6-1 combines with J gene TRBJ2-1; a weak D match, TRBD1 (6 bases). There are 15 residues in the CDR3. Germline values: CDR1 MNHNS, CDR2 SASEGT. V was shortened by 1 base and J by 2 bases, with 9 bases between the two germline ends. This chain's CDR3 is CASSEGGPPYNEQFF. The CDR3 coding sequence is TGTGCCAGCAGTGAAGGGGGGCCCCCCTACAATGAGCAGTTCTTC.

J is TRBJ2-3 and V is TRBV18; D is unclear. The V gene's germline CDR1 is KGHSH and CDR2 LQKENI. Deletions cut 4 bases from V and 4 bases from J, with 24 bases between. The CDR3 is 18 residues long. The CDR3: CASSLLSRSEFNPDTQYF. CDR3 nucleotide sequence: TGTGCCAGCTCACTCCTCTCACGATCCGAGTTTAACCCAGATACGCAGTATTTT.

The chain uses TRBV29-1 and TRBJ2-5; D is ambiguous. The CDR3 loop spans 14 amino acids. The germline gives CDR1 SQVTM, CDR2 ANQGSEA. The V and J ends lost 3 bases and 1 base respectively, with 12 bases between them. DNA for the CDR3: TGCAGCGTTGACTCTACCGCAGGCCAAGAGACCCAGTACTTC. Its protein product is CSVDSTAGQETQYF.

This clone was detected once. The V gene is TRBV6-1, the J gene TRBJ1-2; D is perhaps TRBD1 (6 bases). There are 13 residues in the CDR3. CDR1 is MNHNS, CDR2 SASEGT, per germline. Trimming removed 6 bases at V and 6 bases at J, with 14 bases between. As DNA, the CDR3 is TGTGCCAGCAGCTTGACAGGTCTGAATGGCTACACCTTC. It codes for CASSLTGLNGYTF.

The chain links TRBV7-2 to TRBJ1-2, with a tentative D call TRBD1 (5 bases). The CDR3 runs to 16 residues. The germline V gene encodes CDR1 SGHTA and CDR2 FQGNSA. V was trimmed by 1 base and J by 8 bases, leaving 20 bases between them. The DNA for the CDR3 is TGTGCCAGCAGCTTAGTGCGGTCGGCAGGGTACCAAGGCTACACCTTC. It is translated as CASSLVRSAGYQGYTF.

The chain couples TRBV5-5 to TRBJ2-1; 13 nucleotides agree with TRBD2. Germline CDR1 and CDR2: SGHKS and YYEKEE (reference sequence). The CDR3 extends over 15 amino acids. V shed 1 base, J shed 6 bases, and the junction held 1 base outside the gene matches. The CDR3 DNA reads as TGTGCCAGCAGCTTGACTAGCGGGGGGGTCAATGAGCAGTTCTTC. As protein: CASSLTSGGVNEQFF.